This T cell receptor (beta chain) was documented in a study of spatial heterogeneity in lung cancer. V was shortened by 1 base and J by 1 base, with 7 bases between the two germline ends. There are 14 residues in the CDR3. TCRdb re-called the 5' RACE reads with MiXCR, one entry per CDR3 protein. The sample records tens of thousands of distinct CDR3 sequences, roughly 6.4% being singletons. By frequency in the sample, this clonotype is medium-sized. Time point: sample taken at primary tumor resection. Researchers sequenced whole RNA taken from tumor, nontumor lung or frozen PBMC without sorting. This TCR was recovered from a female donor with early-stage non-small cell lung cancer. The material was PBMCs, obtained at surgery. The chain is built from TRBV12-3 or TRBV12-4 and TRBJ1-1, with no clear D. DNA for the CDR3: TGTGCCAGCAGTTTAGTGTCGGGGAACACTGAAGCTTTCTTT. As protein: CASSLVSGNTEAFF.